This TCR beta chain was recovered during a study of shared clonotypes between healthy human individuals. About the research overall: Serving as donors were a couple of women and a few men, whose ages spanned 18 to 49. Study results and limitations: Of the naive CD4 clonotypes, roughly 5.2% were shared across several donors.

In the case of this clone: No antigen is known for it.

Only in-frame clones appear in the TCRdb table, and some are missing; sequencing was by immunoSEQ multiplex PCR. The sample records about 1.5 million clones, nearly 99% being singletons. Trimming left V 1 base short and J 0 bases short, with 8 bases between. This CDR3 spans 15 amino acids. The germline CDR1 and CDR2 sequences are SGHDT and YYEEEE. Donors had no recently reported acute infections or vaccinations and were HIV-negative. Input material: naive CD4+ T cells sorted from blood. The sample's subset: CD45RA+ positively selected. J is TRBJ2-1 and V is TRBV5-6; D unclear. The sequence derives from a man aged 25-45 years in good health. The CDR3 DNA reads TGTGCCAGCAGCTTGTGGGTTCGCTCCTACAATGAGCAGTTCTTC. This codes for CASSLWVRSYNEQFF.